The source of this T cell receptor beta chain is a study of shared clonotypes between healthy human individuals (dated by TCRdb to 2019 to 2021). For the wider study: The cohort comprised a couple of women and a few men aged 18 to 49 years. To estimate repertoire size and how much clonotypes are shared between individuals, the study performed deep sequencing of blood TCR repertoires from a few healthy adults. For each donor, CD4 naive and CD4 memory were each given three plates, CD8 naive was given two plates, and CD8 memory was given one plate. Libraries were prepared and TCR repertoires were sequenced by different laboratories using diverse techniques, in order to increase sequencing depth and limit assay-specific biases. Each donor's leukapheresis produced roughly between about 0.9 and 9.5 billion PBMCs. Here is what the overall study found, with its caveats: Clonotypes shared by all four sorted-subset donors showed higher generation probabilities than non-shared clonotypes. Larger estimated clonotype richness was generally found for naive subsets than for memory subsets. Rarefaction of sorted-subset datasets indicated incomplete sequencing despite the large sequencing depth. Only blood was sampled, and tissue TCR repertoires likely differ from those in blood. Across four donors, roughly 5.4% of naive CD4, 3% to 3.5% of naive CD8, approximately 2.5% of memory CD4, and 0.4% to 0.45% of memory CD8 clonotypes were shared. Based on pairwise subsampling, the degree of clonotype sharing among donors was expected to be affected by sequencing depth. The small number of donors limited the genetic and exposure-history diversity represented.

CD8 naive samples were obtained by positive selection for CCR7 among CD45RO-negative cells, yielding a CD45RA+CCR7+ population from which TemRA cells were excluded. The donors were healthy, HIV-negative adults who had no recently reported acute infections or vaccinations. Every donor was a Caucasian adult residing in Nashville, Tennessee, USA. Blood was obtained by leukapheresis, after which PBMCs were separated by Ficoll-Histopaque density gradient centrifugation and cryopreserved in liquid nitrogen vapor phase. Analytical flow cytometry was used to check the purity and quantity of each magnetically sorted T cell population. Genomic DNA was isolated from each sorted fraction and quantified by UV absorbance on a Nanodrop 2000c. The CDR3, cysteine through phenylalanine, is 15 amino acids long. The entry retains the CDR3 DNA only, 45 bases that are in frame from base 1. According to the germline V gene, CDR1 reads SNHLY and CDR2 reads FYNNEI. Trimming takes 3 bases off V and 9 bases off J; junction bases not matched to a gene: 4.

In the case of this clone: Its antigen target is currently unknown. There are no base qualities to consult, and no much larger clone falls within one base.

TCR CDR3 regions were amplified from genomic DNA by multiplex PCR using the deep immunoSEQ assay. Genomic DNA extracted from each cell subset was distributed evenly over all wells of several immunoSEQ 96-well plates, and each plate served as one replicate. For sorted subsets, about 200 ng genomic DNA, equal to about 30,000 T cell genomes, was loaded into each replicate PCR. Purified libraries were quantified with a Qubit 3.0 fluorometer, sized on a Bioanalyzer 2100, and re-quantified with the KAPA Library Quantification kit. Every immunoSEQ 96-well plate was sequenced on a separate single-read 150-cycle Illumina NextSeq 550 flow cell. The paper's processing steps were these. Because only junctional sequences without quality scores were contained in the immunoSEQ output, filtering matching that applied to full-length reads could not be performed. Sequences were annotated with PyIR, a Python wrapper for IgBLAST v1.9, using IMGT germline references to assign V/J genes and CDR3. Any read was removed if the V/J assignment was weak (E-value above 1e-6), the CDR3 was missing, or the read contained stop codons, out-of-frame junctions, or ambiguous translated residues. V3J clonotypes were defined by identical inferred V gene, J gene, and CDR3 amino acid sequence. To compute the percentage overlap between repertoires, the number of shared unique clonotypes was divided by the size of the smaller repertoire. RTK rarefaction, the Chao1 estimator, and Recon v2.1 estimates of unobserved clonotypes were used to assess repertoire richness. Generation probabilities were computed with OLGA for all TCRbeta clonotypes obtained by the gDNA method from several donors. TCRdb's version of the immuneACCESS table is confined to in-frame rearrangements and falls short of the full clone set. An unresolved V gene accounts for under half of the shortfall where checked; the remainder is of unknown origin. The V and J calls and clone size come from that table; D and trimming were worked out from the DNA. The sample has about 800,000 clones on record, about 96% of them singletons. The leading ten clones occupy less than 0.25% of the sample.

In this chain, TRBV2 is recombined with TRBJ2-1; the central 14 bases match TRBD2. This clonotype originated in a man younger than 45 in good health. The sequenced material came from naive CD8+ T cells sorted from blood. This sample's cell subset or site label indicates: CD45RA+CCR7+. The nucleotide sequence is TGTGCCAGCAGTGAGGGGACTAGCGGGAGTCGTGAGCAGTTCTTC. It encodes CASSEGTSGSREQFF.